The clone carrying this T cell receptor (beta chain) was recorded a few times. Donors were systemically healthy Caucasian individuals from Russia aged about 6 to 90 years. A minimum of 6.5 million PBMCs was isolated per sample. The data originate from a study of blood T cells in healthy people across ages. CDR1 and CDR2 (germline): MNHEY, SVGEGT. This CDR3 has 17 amino acids. V was cut by 0 bases and J by 5 bases, with 19 bases left in between. Primers used in a second PCR of about 6 to 11 cycles were a sample-barcoded 5' primer and a J-beta primer mix. TCRdb re-analysed the 5' RACE reads in MiXCR, keeping a single row per CDR3 protein. The table shows around 1,100,000 distinct CDR3 sequences, with under 40% occurring only once.

The rearrangement joins TRBV6-2 or TRBV6-3 to TRBJ1-2, with D unresolved. Sequencing input: blood. The origin of this receptor is a man between 18 and 35 years old in good health. CDR3: CASSYSMRGSFSYGYTF. The CDR3 DNA sequence: TGTGCCAGCAGTTACTCGATGAGAGGGTCTTTTTCGTATGGCTACACCTTC.